These 8 T cell receptor beta chains came from one sample sequenced in a study of T cell changes during pregnancy in multiple sclerosis. The protocol was immunoSEQ multiplex PCR, while the TCRdb copy is restricted to in-frame clones and leaves out a portion. The sample consists of 40,000 to 50,000 clones, 90% of them appearing once. The sequencing used CD8+ T cells from peripheral blood mononuclear cells, collected in the first trimester of pregnancy. All receptors come from a female donor with multiple sclerosis, enrolled in a pregnancy study.

The table lists this clone with a count of one. This chain joins TRBV19 and TRBJ2-1, with 10 bases that match TRBD2. CDR1 LNHDA and CDR2 SQIVND come from the germline V gene (reference sequence). This CDR3 has 15 residues. With 3 bases clipped from V and 8 bases from J, the junction kept 7 bases outside the gene matches. The CDR3 loop reads CASSMALAGADEQFF. The CDR3 nucleotides read TGTGCCAGTAGTATGGCTCTAGCGGGAGCCGATGAGCAGTTCTTC.

This sequence joins TRBV7-9 and TRBJ1-2; the D is unclear. CDR1 is SEHNR and CDR2 is FQNEAQ in the germline V gene (reference sequence). V was pared by 1 base and J by 6 bases, with 12 bases between. The CDR3 is made up of 14 amino acids. The CDR3 protein is CASSLGGVMDGYTF. The CDR3, as DNA: TGTGCCAGCAGCTTAGGAGGCGTAATGGATGGCTACACCTTC.

The chain recombines TRBV5-1 with TRBJ2-7, with TRBD1 matching 9 bases. The germline gives CDR1 SGHRS, CDR2 YFSETQ. Unmatched junction bases numbered 6, after V lost 2 bases and J lost 6 bases. This CDR3 is 14 amino acids long. CDR3 bases: TGCGCCAGCAGCTTAGAGGACAGGGGACCCGAGCAGTACTTC. Protein: CASSLEDRGPEQYF. Together with reference TRBV5-1 and TRBJ2-7, the CDR3 gives the full variable domain: KAGVTQTPRYLIKTRGQQVTLSCSPISGHRSVSWYQQTPGQGLQFLFEYFSETQRNKGNFPGRFSGRQFSNSRSEMNVSTLELGDSALYLCASSLEDRGPEQYFGPGTRLTVT.

The chain links TRBV10-2 to TRBJ2-1, with D perhaps TRBD1 (5 bases). Trimming took 6 bases from V and 0 from J, leaving 12 bases between them. This CDR3 region has 15 residues. The germline V gene has CDR1 WSHSY and CDR2 SAAADI. The CDR3 loop is CASRLDTNSYNEQFF. DNA of the CDR3: TGCGCCAGCAGACTGGACACAAACTCCTACAATGAGCAGTTCTTC.

This chain joins TRBV5-1 and TRBJ1-1; D is uncertain. The germline V gene has CDR1 SGHRS and CDR2 YFSETQ. Trimming took off 1 base at V and 5 bases at J, with 12 bases between the two ends. The CDR3 is 14 residues long. The CDR3 coding sequence is TGCGCCAGCAGCTTGATGACGGGTGGAACTGAAGCTTTCTTT. The encoded protein is CASSLMTGGTEAFF.

The chain carries TRBV4-2 and TRBJ2-1; TRBD2 matches 8 bases. From germline, CDR1 is LGHNA and CDR2 YNFKEQ. V shed 0 bases and J 8 bases; nucleotides not matched to a gene: 9. This CDR3 is built from 16 residues. The CDR3 DNA sequence: TGTGCCAGCAGCCAAGATCTTGCGGCGGGGGGACATGAGCAGTTCTTC. It is translated as CASSQDLAAGGHEQFF.

J is TRBJ2-7 and V is TRBV5-1; 15 nucleotides line up with TRBD2. V gave up 3 bases and J gave up 7 bases; unmatched junction bases: 8. Per the germline V gene, CDR1 is SGHRS and CDR2 is YFSETQ. The CDR3 length is 16 residues. CDR3 sequence (DNA): TGCGCCAGCAGCTCTGGGACTAGCGGGAGGACGGGAGAGCAGTACTTC. Amino acids: CASSSGTSGRTGEQYF.

The gene calls are TRBV7-9 and TRBJ2-7; 7 bases agree with TRBD1. Losses at the gene ends were 4 bases for V and 5 bases for J; bases not matched to a gene: 8. CDR3 length: 14 amino acids. Germline V CDR1 and CDR2: SEHNR, FQNEAQ (reference sequence). This chain's CDR3 is CASSSTGVMDEQYF. CDR3 bases: TGTGCCAGCAGCTCCACAGGGGTCATGGACGAGCAGTACTTC. Filled out from reference TRBV7-9 and TRBJ2-7, the complete variable domain reads DTGVSQNPRHKITKRGQNVTFRCDPISEHNRLYWYRQTLGQGPEFLTYFQNEAQLEKSRLLSDRFSAERPKGSFSTLEIQRTEQGDSAMYLCASSSTGVMDEQYFGPGTRLTVT.